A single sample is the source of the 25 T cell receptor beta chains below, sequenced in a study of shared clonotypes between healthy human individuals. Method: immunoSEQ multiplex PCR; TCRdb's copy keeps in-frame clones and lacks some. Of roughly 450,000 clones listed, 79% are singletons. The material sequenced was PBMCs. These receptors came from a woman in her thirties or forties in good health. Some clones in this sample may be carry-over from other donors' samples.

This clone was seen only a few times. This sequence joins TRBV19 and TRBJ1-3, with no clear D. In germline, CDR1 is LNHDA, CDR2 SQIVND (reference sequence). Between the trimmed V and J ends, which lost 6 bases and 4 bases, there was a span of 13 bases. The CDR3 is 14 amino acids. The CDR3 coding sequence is TGTGCCAGTAGCCAAACGGCGGCCGGAAACACCATATATTTT. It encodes CASSQTAAGNTIYF.

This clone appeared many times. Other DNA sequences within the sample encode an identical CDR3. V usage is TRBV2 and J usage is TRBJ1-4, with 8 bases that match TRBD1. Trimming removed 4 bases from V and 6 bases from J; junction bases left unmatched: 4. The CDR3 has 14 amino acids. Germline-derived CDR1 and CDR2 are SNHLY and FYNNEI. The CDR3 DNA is TGTGCCAGCAGTGGGAACAGGGGGGATGAAAAACTGTTTTTT. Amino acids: CASSGNRGDEKLFF.

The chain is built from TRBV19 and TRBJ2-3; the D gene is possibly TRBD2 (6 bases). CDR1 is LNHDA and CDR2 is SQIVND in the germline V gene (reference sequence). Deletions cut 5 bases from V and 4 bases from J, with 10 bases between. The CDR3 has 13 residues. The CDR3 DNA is TGTGCCAGTAGTTCAAGACTAGCAGATACGCAGTATTTT. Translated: CASSSRLADTQYF.

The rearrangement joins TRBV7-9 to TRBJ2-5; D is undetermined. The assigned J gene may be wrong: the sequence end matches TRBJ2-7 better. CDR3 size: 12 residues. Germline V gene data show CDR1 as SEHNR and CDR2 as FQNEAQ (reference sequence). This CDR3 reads CASSQNSYEQYF. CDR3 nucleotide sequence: TGTGCCAGCAGCCAAAACAGCTACGAGCAGTACTTC.

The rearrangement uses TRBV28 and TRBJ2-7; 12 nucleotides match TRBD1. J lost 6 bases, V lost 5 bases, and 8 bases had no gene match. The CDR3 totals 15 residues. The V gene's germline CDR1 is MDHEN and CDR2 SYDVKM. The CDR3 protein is CASSPPGQGASEQYF. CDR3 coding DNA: TGTGCCAGCAGTCCTCCGGGACAGGGGGCTAGCGAGCAGTACTTC. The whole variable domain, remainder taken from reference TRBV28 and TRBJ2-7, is DVKVTQSSRYLVKRTGEKVFLECVQDMDHENMFWYRQDPGLGLRLIYFSYDVKMKEKGDIPEGYSVSREKKERFSLILESASTNQTSMYLCASSPPGQGASEQYFGPGTRLTVT.

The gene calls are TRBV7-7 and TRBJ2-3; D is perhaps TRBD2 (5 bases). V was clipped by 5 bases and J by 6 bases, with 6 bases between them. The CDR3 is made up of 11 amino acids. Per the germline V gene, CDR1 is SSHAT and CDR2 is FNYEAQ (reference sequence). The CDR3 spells CASSEGDTQYF. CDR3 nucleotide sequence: TGTGCCAGCAGCGAGGGTGATACGCAGTATTTT.

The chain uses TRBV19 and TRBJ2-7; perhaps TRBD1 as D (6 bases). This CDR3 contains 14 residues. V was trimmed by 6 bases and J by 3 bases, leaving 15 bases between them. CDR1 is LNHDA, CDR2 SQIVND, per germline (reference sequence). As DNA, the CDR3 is TGTGCCAGTAGCATCCGGGACAATGACTACGAGCAGTACTTC. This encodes CASSIRDNDYEQYF.

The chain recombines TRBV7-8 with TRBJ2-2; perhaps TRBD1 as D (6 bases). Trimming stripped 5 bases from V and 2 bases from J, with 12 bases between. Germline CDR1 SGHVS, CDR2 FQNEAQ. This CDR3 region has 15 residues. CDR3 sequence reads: CASSLRGQNTGELFF. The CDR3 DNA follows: TGTGCCAGCAGCCTAAGGGGACAAAACACCGGGGAGCTGTTTTTT.

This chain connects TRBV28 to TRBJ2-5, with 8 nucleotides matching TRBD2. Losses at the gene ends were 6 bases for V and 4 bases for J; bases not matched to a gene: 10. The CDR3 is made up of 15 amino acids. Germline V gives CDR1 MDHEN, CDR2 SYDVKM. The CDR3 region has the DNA TGTGCCAGCAGCCGGGGGGGGGCCGTAGTAGAGACCCAGTACTTC. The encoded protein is CASSRGGAVVETQYF.

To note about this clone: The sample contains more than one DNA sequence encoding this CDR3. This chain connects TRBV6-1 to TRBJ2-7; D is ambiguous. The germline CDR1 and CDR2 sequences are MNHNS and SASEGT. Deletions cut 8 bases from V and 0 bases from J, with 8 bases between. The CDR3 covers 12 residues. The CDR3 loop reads CASRSPSYEQYF. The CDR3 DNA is TGTGCCAGCCGAAGTCCCTCCTACGAGCAGTACTTC.

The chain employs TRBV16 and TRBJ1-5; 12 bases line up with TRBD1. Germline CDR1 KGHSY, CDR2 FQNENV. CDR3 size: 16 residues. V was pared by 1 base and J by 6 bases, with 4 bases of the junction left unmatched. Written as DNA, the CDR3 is TGTGCCAGCAGCCAATGGGGGGACAGGGGGCCTCAGCCCCAGCATTTT. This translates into CASSQWGDRGPQPQHF.

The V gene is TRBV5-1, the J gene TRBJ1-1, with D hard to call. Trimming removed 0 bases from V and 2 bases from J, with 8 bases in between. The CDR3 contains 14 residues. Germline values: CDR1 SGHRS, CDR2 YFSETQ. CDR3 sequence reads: CASSLAAGNTEAFF. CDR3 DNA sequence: TGCGCCAGCAGCTTGGCCGCGGGAAACACTGAAGCTTTCTTT.

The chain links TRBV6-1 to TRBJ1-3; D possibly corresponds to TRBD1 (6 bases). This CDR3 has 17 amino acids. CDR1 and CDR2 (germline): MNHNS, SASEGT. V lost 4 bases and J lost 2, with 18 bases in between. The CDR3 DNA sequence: TGTGCCAGCAGTGCGGGGGGCCCAGACAGCGCTGGAAACACCATATATTTT. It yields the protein CASSAGGPDSAGNTIYF.

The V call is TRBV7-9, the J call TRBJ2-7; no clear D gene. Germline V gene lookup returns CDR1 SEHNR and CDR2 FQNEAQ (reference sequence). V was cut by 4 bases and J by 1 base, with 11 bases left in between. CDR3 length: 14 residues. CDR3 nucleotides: TGTGCCAGCAGCTCCCTAGACTCGTCCTACGAGCAGTACTTC. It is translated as CASSSLDSSYEQYF.

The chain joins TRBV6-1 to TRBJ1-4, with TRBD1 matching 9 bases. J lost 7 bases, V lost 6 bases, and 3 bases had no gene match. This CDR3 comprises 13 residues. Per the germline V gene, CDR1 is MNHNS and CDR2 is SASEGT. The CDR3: CASSRDRAEKLFF. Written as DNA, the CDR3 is TGTGCCAGCAGCCGGGACAGGGCTGAAAAACTGTTTTTT.

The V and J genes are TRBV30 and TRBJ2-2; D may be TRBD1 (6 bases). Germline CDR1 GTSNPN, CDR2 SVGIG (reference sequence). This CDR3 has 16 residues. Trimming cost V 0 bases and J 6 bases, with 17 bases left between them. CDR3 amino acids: CAWSVRDNWRPGELFF. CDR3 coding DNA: TGTGCCTGGAGTGTAAGGGACAATTGGAGGCCCGGGGAGCTGTTTTTT.

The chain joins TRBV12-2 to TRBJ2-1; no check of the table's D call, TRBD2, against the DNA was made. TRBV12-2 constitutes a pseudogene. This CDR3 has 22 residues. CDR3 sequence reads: CASRLENPGLAGEVESYNEQFF. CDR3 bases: TGTGCAAGTCGCTTAGAAAACCCGGGACTAGCGGGAGAAGTAGAGTCCTACAATGAGCAGTTCTTC.

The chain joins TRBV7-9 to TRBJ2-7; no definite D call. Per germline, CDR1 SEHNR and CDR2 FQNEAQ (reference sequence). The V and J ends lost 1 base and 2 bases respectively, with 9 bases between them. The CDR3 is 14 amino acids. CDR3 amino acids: CASSLGRSTYEQYF. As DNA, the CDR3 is TGTGCCAGCAGCTTAGGACGATCCACCTACGAGCAGTACTTC.

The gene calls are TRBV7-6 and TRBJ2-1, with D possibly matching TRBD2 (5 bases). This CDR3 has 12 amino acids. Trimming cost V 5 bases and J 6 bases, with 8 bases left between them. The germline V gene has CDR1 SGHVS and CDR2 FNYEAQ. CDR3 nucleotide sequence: TGTGCCAGCAGCCCCAGCGGCAATGAGCAGTTCTTC. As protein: CASSPSGNEQFF.

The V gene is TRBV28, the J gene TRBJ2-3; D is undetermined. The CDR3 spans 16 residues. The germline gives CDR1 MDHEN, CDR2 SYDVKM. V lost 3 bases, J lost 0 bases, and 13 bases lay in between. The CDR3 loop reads CASSLRERSSTDTQYF. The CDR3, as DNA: TGTGCCAGCAGTTTGAGAGAACGTTCTAGCACAGATACGCAGTATTTT.

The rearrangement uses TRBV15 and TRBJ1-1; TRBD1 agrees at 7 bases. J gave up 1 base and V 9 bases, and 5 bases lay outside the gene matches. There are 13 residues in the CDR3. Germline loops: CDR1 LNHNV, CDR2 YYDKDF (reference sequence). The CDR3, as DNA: TGTGCCACGGCATGGACAGGGAACACTGAAGCTTTCTTT. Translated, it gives CATAWTGNTEAFF.

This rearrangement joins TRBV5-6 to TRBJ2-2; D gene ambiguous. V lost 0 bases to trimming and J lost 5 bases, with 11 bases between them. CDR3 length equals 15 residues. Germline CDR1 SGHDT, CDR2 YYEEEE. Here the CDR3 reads CASSLASVGTGELFF. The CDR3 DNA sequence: TGTGCCAGCAGCTTGGCTTCCGTGGGGACCGGGGAGCTGTTTTTT.

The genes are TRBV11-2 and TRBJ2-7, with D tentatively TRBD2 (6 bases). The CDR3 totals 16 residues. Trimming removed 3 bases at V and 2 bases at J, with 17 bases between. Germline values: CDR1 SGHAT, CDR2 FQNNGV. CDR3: CASSFFLASEPYEQYF. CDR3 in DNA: TGTGCCAGCAGCTTCTTCCTGGCTAGCGAGCCCTACGAGCAGTACTTC.

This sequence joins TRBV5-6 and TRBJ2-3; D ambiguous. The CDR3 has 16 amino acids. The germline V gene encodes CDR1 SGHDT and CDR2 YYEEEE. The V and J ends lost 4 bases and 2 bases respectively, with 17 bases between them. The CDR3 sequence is CASSPPVPKNTDTQYF. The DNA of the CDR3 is TGTGCCAGCAGCCCGCCAGTTCCAAAAAACACAGATACGCAGTATTTT. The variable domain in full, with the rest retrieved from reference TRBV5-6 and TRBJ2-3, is DAGVTQSPTHLIKTRGQQVTLRCSPKSGHDTVSWYQQALGQGPQFIFQYYEEEERQRGNFPDRFSGHQFPNYSSELNVNALLLGDSALYLCASSPPVPKNTDTQYFGPGTRLTVL.

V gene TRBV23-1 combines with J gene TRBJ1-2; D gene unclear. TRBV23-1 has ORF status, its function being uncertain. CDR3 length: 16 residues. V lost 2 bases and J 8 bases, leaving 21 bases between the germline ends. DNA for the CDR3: TGCGCCAGCAGTCAACCCGCTGGCGGGCAACTTGGGGGCTACACCTTC. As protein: CASSQPAGGQLGGYTF.